One TCR beta chain is described in this entry. Its antigen is still unknown. Germline is not matched at one junction end, which may reflect a read error. The source of the sample is a study of cytomegalovirus exposure and HLA in healthy donors. Findings of the study overall: Overall, some 160 TCR beta chains were annotated as cytomegalovirus-associated. Association of 15,000 to 20,000 TCR beta sequences with HLA alleles was found at 0.05 false discovery rate in a later analysis. Presence/absence analyses took donor sequencing depth as roughly uniform.

PCR used 60 Vbeta primers and 13 Jbeta primers. The data were produced by immunoSEQ multiplex PCR, yet TCRdb's version contains in-frame clones alone and is incomplete. Of 150,000 or so clones in the sample, roughly 90% were seen once. In germline, CDR1 is SSHAT, CDR2 FNYEAQ (reference sequence). This CDR3 region has 14 residues. V is TRBV7-7 and J is TRBJ2-5, with 9 bases aligning to TRBD2. The sequence came from a woman under 30 in good health and CMV-seronegative. The sample comprised PBMCs. CDR3 loop: CASSWREGGETQYF. CDR3 nucleotide sequence: TGTGCTAGCAGCTGGCGGGAGGGCGGGGAGACCCAGTACTTC.